Shown below are 5 T cell receptor beta chains from a single sample sequenced in a study of T cells in Graves' hyperthyroidism and ophthalmopathy. Authors of the study amplified TCR beta CDR3 regions from RNA transcripts. Researchers ran a first-round RT-PCR on the TCR CDR3 using the HTBI primer set. TCRdb itself ran the multiplex PCR reads through MiXCR, one entry per CDR3 protein. The sample yields around 440,000 distinct CDR3 sequences, roughly 14% seen once. The sample taken for sequencing was blood. Receptors originate from a woman in her late teens or twenties with Graves' hyperthyroidism.

The chain combines TRBV15 with TRBJ2-5; D call uncertain. The CDR3 spans 16 residues. V was cut by 1 base and J by 1 base, with 13 bases left in between. Germline V gene lookup returns CDR1 LNHNV and CDR2 YYDKDF (reference sequence). The CDR3 here is CATSRGSIVLQETQYF. The CDR3 DNA sequence: TGTGCCACCAGCAGAGGCTCCATAGTCCTCCAAGAGACCCAGTACTTC.

In regard to this clonotype: This may come from a read error, since a much larger clone is one base off. CDR3 coding DNA: TGTGCCAGCAGTTACTCCTTTTTACTAGATAATGAGCAGTACTTC. Its protein is CASSYSFLLDNEQYF. The chain links TRBV6-2 or TRBV6-3 to TRBJ2-1; D perhaps matches TRBD2 (5 bases). The J call is uncertain, as TRBJ2-7 better fits the DNA end. The CDR3 contains 15 residues. Germline assignment: CDR1 MNHEY and CDR2 SVGEGT.

On this clonotype: An end of the junction does not agree with germline; a read error may underlie this. The V gene is TRBV12-3 or TRBV12-4, the J gene TRBJ2-7, with TRBD2 as a possible D gene (6 bases). The CDR3 runs to 12 residues. This chain's CDR3 is CVSLGDFYEQYF. CDR3 sequence (DNA): TGTGTCAGCCTCGGGGACTTCTACGAGCAGTACTTC.

J is TRBJ2-5 and V is TRBV24-1, with D possibly being TRBD1 (5 bases). The CDR3 runs 15 residues. The V gene's germline CDR1 is KGHDR and CDR2 SFDVKD. The V end was cut by 3 bases, the J end by 1 base, with 11 bases between. The DNA of the CDR3 is TGTGCCACCAGTGATGGTACAGGTTCCCAAGAGACCCAGTACTTC. Protein sequence: CATSDGTGSQETQYF.

This clonotype has ten or more counts. The CDR3 DNA reads TGTGCCAGCAGCACCAGGGGTCGTAAAGTCGTCGGCACAGATACGCAGTATTTT. This translates into CASSTRGRKVVGTDTQYF. The V gene is TRBV27, the J gene TRBJ2-3, with D possibly TRBD1 on 6 matching bases. The V end lost 6 bases, the J end lost 1 base, and 23 bases lay between the germline ends. Germline CDR1 and CDR2: MNHEY and SMNVEV (reference sequence). The CDR3 sequence is 18 residues long.